The 27 T cell receptor beta chains below come from one sample, sequenced in a study of control samples from healthy donors and cancer patients. The method was immunoSEQ multiplex PCR; TCRdb's version includes in-frame clones alone and lacks a portion of them. The data hold about 35,000 clones, with around 93% observed a single time. The sequencing input was PBMCs. These receptors were obtained from a man in his forties with colorectal cancer.

This chain connects TRBV5-1 to TRBJ1-4, with 8 bases lining up with TRBD1. The V segment lost 3 bases and the J segment 0 bases; nucleotides outside the gene matches: 1. This CDR3 comprises 15 residues. Germline values: CDR1 SGHRS, CDR2 YFSETQ. The CDR3: CASSSQGATNEKLFF. The CDR3 region has the DNA TGCGCCAGCAGCTCACAGGGGGCAACTAATGAAAAACTGTTTTTT. Variable domain in full (rest from reference TRBV5-1 and TRBJ1-4): KAGVTQTPRYLIKTRGQQVTLSCSPISGHRSVSWYQQTPGQGLQFLFEYFSETQRNKGNFPGRFSGRQFSNSRSEMNVSTLELGDSALYLCASSSQGATNEKLFFGSGTQLSVL.

The chain recombines TRBV19 with TRBJ2-1; perhaps TRBD2 as D (6 bases). The germline gives CDR1 LNHDA, CDR2 SQIVND (reference sequence). CDR3 length equals 15 residues. The ends were cut back, 0 bases at V and 8 bases at J, with 14 bases in the middle. CDR3 protein: CASSIDAGTRYEQFF. DNA for the CDR3: TGTGCCAGTAGTATAGATGCAGGGACTCGCTATGAGCAGTTCTTC.

The chain couples TRBV4-3 to TRBJ2-5; 10 positions match TRBD1. This CDR3 comprises 15 residues. With 4 bases clipped from V and 4 bases from J, the junction kept 6 bases outside the gene matches. In germline, CDR1 is LGHNA, CDR2 YSLEER. The chain's CDR3 is CASSLGTGVRETQYF. The CDR3 DNA reads TGCGCCAGCAGCCTCGGGACAGGGGTTCGAGAGACCCAGTACTTC.

The V and J genes are TRBV24-1 and TRBJ2-1; D possibly corresponds to TRBD1 (6 bases). Germline CDR1 KGHDR, CDR2 SFDVKD. V gave up 9 bases and J gave up 11 bases, with 22 bases separating them. The CDR3 has 14 amino acids. CDR3 bases: TGTGCCACCTCACCGGACAGTCCAGTCAGTAAGCAGTTCTTC. Its translation: CATSPDSPVSKQFF.

This chain uses TRBV30 with TRBJ1-2; D is perhaps TRBD1 (6 bases). Trimming stripped 3 bases from V and 0 bases from J, with 8 bases between. Germline lookup yields CDR1 GTSNPN and CDR2 SVGIG (reference sequence). CDR3 length: 13 amino acids. In DNA, the CDR3 is TGTGCCTGGAGGACAGGATCTAACTATGGCTACACCTTC. Translating it yields CAWRTGSNYGYTF.

CDR3 loop: CASSLEGSGFTNEKLFF. The DNA of the CDR3 is TGTGCCAGCAGCTTAGAAGGGTCAGGGTTCACTAATGAAAAACTGTTTTTT. The V gene is TRBV7-9, the J gene TRBJ1-4; D might be TRBD1 (5 bases). The CDR3 runs to 17 residues. The germline V gene encodes CDR1 SEHNR and CDR2 FQNEAQ (reference sequence). Trimming left V 1 base short and J 2 bases short, with 14 bases between.

The chain couples TRBV30 to TRBJ1-3; D gene uncertain. Germline V gives CDR1 GTSNPN, CDR2 SVGIG (reference sequence). This CDR3 spans 13 amino acids. V was cut by 4 bases and J by 4 bases, with 11 bases left in between. The CDR3 is CAWNVVWGNTIYF. CDR3 in DNA: TGTGCCTGGAATGTGGTGTGGGGAAACACCATATATTTT. Full variable domain (missing parts from reference TRBV30 and TRBJ1-3): SQTIHQWPATLVQPVGSPLSLECTVEGTSNPNLYWYRQAAGRGLQLLFYSVGIGQISSEVPQNLSASRPQDRQFILSSKKLLLSDSGFYLCAWNVVWGNTIYFGEGSWLTVV.

This chain uses TRBV19 with TRBJ2-1; 7 bases match TRBD1. Per the germline V gene, CDR1 is LNHDA and CDR2 is SQIVND (reference sequence). Unmatched junction bases numbered 5, after V lost 6 bases and J lost 9 bases. The CDR3 is 12 residues long. Here the CDR3 reads CASSDRVGEQFF. The CDR3, as DNA: TGTGCCAGTAGCGACAGGGTAGGTGAGCAGTTCTTC.

The gene calls are TRBV19 and TRBJ1-3, with 7 bases lining up with TRBD1. The J segment lost 8 bases and the V segment lost 8 bases, leaving 15 bases of the junction unmatched. The CDR3 consists of 15 residues. CDR1 is LNHDA and CDR2 is SQIVND in the germline V gene (reference sequence). The CDR3 sequence is CASPLSRGRLHTIYF. In nucleotides, the CDR3 is TGTGCCAGTCCCCTCTCGAGGGGGCGATTGCACACCATATATTTT.

In this sample, this clone turned up a few times. V is TRBV5-4 and J is TRBJ2-2; D remains ambiguous. Trimming stripped 4 bases from V and 7 bases from J, with 14 bases between. Per the germline V gene, CDR1 is SGHNT and CDR2 is YYREEE (reference sequence). The CDR3 totals 14 residues. The CDR3 is CASSEDWLVGELFF. CDR3 bases: TGTGCCAGCAGCGAAGACTGGCTAGTCGGGGAGCTGTTTTTT.

V usage is TRBV3-1 (or the pseudogene TRBV3-2) and J usage is TRBJ1-2; no definite D call. Germline assignment: CDR1 LGHDT and CDR2 YNNKEL (reference sequence). The CDR3 runs 15 residues. Trimming removed 0 bases from V and 7 bases from J, with 15 bases in between. The CDR3 here is CASSQDSTARFGYTF. The CDR3, as DNA: TGTGCCAGCAGCCAAGATTCAACAGCAAGGTTTGGCTACACCTTC.

The CDR3 region has the DNA TGTGCCAGCAGTAGGGACTTGGGAGAGCAGTACTTC. This codes for CASSRDLGEQYF. V gene TRBV6-5 combines with J gene TRBJ2-7; D is perhaps TRBD2 (6 bases). Germline lookup yields CDR1 MNHEY and CDR2 SVGAGI. Trimming removed 5 bases at V and 7 bases at J, with 12 bases between. This CDR3 is 12 amino acids long.

The chain joins TRBV6-5 to TRBJ2-3; 7 bases are a match to TRBD1. J gave up 1 base and V 6 bases, and 4 bases lay outside the gene matches. Germline CDR1 MNHEY, CDR2 SVGAGI. The CDR3 spans 14 residues. The CDR3 nucleotides are TGTGCCAGCAGGAGGGGGCTCGGCACAGATACGCAGTATTTT. Its translation: CASRRGLGTDTQYF.

The V call is TRBV19, the J call TRBJ2-6; unclear D gene. The CDR3 is made up of 13 amino acids. V gave up 6 bases and J gave up 3 bases, with 6 bases separating them. The germline CDR1 and CDR2 sequences are LNHDA and SQIVND (reference sequence). The CDR3 is CASRYGGANVLTF. As DNA, the CDR3 is TGTGCCAGTAGGTATGGTGGGGCCAACGTCCTGACTTTC.

The rearrangement links TRBV5-1 to TRBJ1-1; tentatively, D is TRBD1 (5 bases). The CDR3 totals 15 residues. Germline CDR1 is SGHRS and CDR2 is YFSETQ. V was shortened by 0 bases and J by 4 bases, with 13 bases between the two germline ends. The CDR3 nucleotides are TGCGCCAGCAGCTTGGCCGGGACGGGTCTCACTGAAGCTTTCTTT. This encodes CASSLAGTGLTEAFF.

This chain joins TRBV12-5 and TRBJ2-5; maybe TRBD2 (6 bases). Germline CDR1 reads LGHNT; CDR2 reads FRNRAP. The CDR3 totals 14 residues. V was shortened by 5 bases and J by 7 bases, with 17 bases between the two germline ends. CDR3 bases: TGTGCTAGTGGTCTCGGGACTTCAAGAGGGACCCAGTACTTC. As protein: CASGLGTSRGTQYF.

This chain joins TRBV19 and TRBJ1-4, with D uncertain. Germline CDR1 reads LNHDA; CDR2 reads SQIVND (reference sequence). The V gene lost 5 bases and the J gene lost 8 bases, with 6 bases spanning the gap. The CDR3 runs 11 residues. DNA for the CDR3: TGTGCCAGTAGTTCCACAGAAAAACTGTTTTTT. This translates into CASSSTEKLFF.

The chain couples TRBV5-1 to TRBJ1-4; a weak D match, TRBD1 (6 bases). Germline CDR1 reads SGHRS; CDR2 reads YFSETQ. With 4 bases removed from V and 4 bases from J, the gap between germline ends came to 11 bases. CDR3 length: 14 amino acids. CDR3 nucleotide sequence: TGCGCCAGCAGCCAAAAAGGGGGTAATGAAAAACTGTTTTTT. It specifies CASSQKGGNEKLFF.

The CDR3 sequence is CASSLLGTGSKNIQYF. DNA for the CDR3: TGTGCCAGTAGTCTCCTGGGGACAGGGTCGAAAAACATTCAGTACTTC. The chain has TRBV19 and TRBJ2-4, with 9 bases fitting TRBD1. The CDR3 runs to 16 residues. Trimming cost V 5 bases and J 4 bases; bases outside gene matches: 9. From germline, CDR1 is LNHDA and CDR2 SQIVND (reference sequence).

V is TRBV11-2 and J is TRBJ1-5; D perhaps matches TRBD1 (6 bases). CDR3 length: 17 amino acids. Germline V gene sequence: CDR1 SGHAT, CDR2 FQNNGV. Trimming pared 5 bases from V and 0 bases from J, leaving 17 bases between. The chain's CDR3 is CASSDQTGIYSNQPQHF. The CDR3 DNA follows: TGTGCCAGCAGCGACCAAACAGGGATATATAGCAATCAGCCCCAGCATTTT.

The V and J genes are TRBV29-1 and TRBJ1-4; tentative D call: TRBD1 (6 bases). V was pared by 7 bases and J by 8 bases, with 14 bases between. Looked up from germline, CDR1 is SQVTM and CDR2 is ANQGSEA. The CDR3 spans 12 residues. The CDR3 DNA sequence: TGCAGCGCCCGTTGGGGGGCGGAAAAACTGTTTTTT. This sequence encodes CSARWGAEKLFF.

The V gene is TRBV6-2 or TRBV6-3, the J gene TRBJ2-6; TRBD2 might be the D (6 bases). V lost 4 bases to trimming and J lost 1 base, with 8 bases between them. The CDR3 extends over 15 amino acids. Germline V gene data show CDR1 as MNHEY and CDR2 as SVGEGT. The CDR3 nucleotides are TGTGCCAGCAGTTCCGGGGGTTCTGGGGCCAACGTCCTGACTTTC. As protein: CASSSGGSGANVLTF.

The rearrangement joins TRBV27 to TRBJ2-5; TRBD1 matches 8 bases. Per the germline V gene, CDR1 is MNHEY and CDR2 is SMNVEV (reference sequence). This CDR3 has 13 residues. Unmatched junction bases numbered 2, after V lost 3 bases and J lost 5 bases. CDR3 amino acids: CASSFRGPETQYF. In DNA form, the CDR3 reads TGTGCCAGCAGTTTCAGGGGGCCGGAGACCCAGTACTTC.

The rearrangement joins TRBV5-1 to TRBJ2-7, with 9 nucleotides matching TRBD1. The V segment lost 3 bases and the J segment 5 bases; nucleotides outside the gene matches: 12. Germline V CDR1 and CDR2: SGHRS, YFSETQ. The CDR3 is 16 amino acids. For the CDR3, the DNA is TGCGCCAGCAGCTCGGGGACAGGGTTCATTCCCCACGAGCAGTACTTC. Encoded protein: CASSSGTGFIPHEQYF.

This chain links TRBV5-6 with TRBJ1-2; 8 bases match TRBD1. Losses at the gene ends were 0 bases for V and 8 bases for J; bases not matched to a gene: 3. This CDR3 comprises 13 residues. Germline loops: CDR1 SGHDT, CDR2 YYEEEE. The CDR3 DNA follows: TGTGCCAGCAGCTTGGGGACAGGGCTCGGCTACACCTTC. Translated: CASSLGTGLGYTF. Supplemented by reference TRBV5-6 and TRBJ1-2, the full variable domain reads DAGVTQSPTHLIKTRGQQVTLRCSPKSGHDTVSWYQQALGQGPQFIFQYYEEEERQRGNFPDRFSGHQFPNYSSELNVNALLLGDSALYLCASSLGTGLGYTFGSGTRLTVV.

This clone was recorded only once. The chain employs TRBV27 and TRBJ2-6, with D possibly matching TRBD1 (6 bases). The length of the CDR3 is 17 residues. V lost 6 bases and J 1 base, leaving 16 bases between the germline ends. Per germline, CDR1 MNHEY and CDR2 SMNVEV (reference sequence). CDR3 sequence reads: CASSLLTTGSGANVLTF. CDR3 DNA sequence: TGTGCCAGCAGCCTCCTCACTACAGGGTCTGGGGCCAACGTCCTGACTTTC.

The V and J genes are TRBV6-2 or TRBV6-3 and TRBJ2-6; D is unclear. The CDR3 is made up of 15 amino acids. Trimming shortened V by 4 bases and J by 0 bases, and 7 bases separated the two germline ends. CDR1 and CDR2 (germline): MNHEY, SVGEGT. The CDR3 sequence: CASSFAHSGANVLTF. CDR3 in DNA: TGTGCCAGCAGTTTTGCACACTCTGGGGCCAACGTCCTGACTTTC.